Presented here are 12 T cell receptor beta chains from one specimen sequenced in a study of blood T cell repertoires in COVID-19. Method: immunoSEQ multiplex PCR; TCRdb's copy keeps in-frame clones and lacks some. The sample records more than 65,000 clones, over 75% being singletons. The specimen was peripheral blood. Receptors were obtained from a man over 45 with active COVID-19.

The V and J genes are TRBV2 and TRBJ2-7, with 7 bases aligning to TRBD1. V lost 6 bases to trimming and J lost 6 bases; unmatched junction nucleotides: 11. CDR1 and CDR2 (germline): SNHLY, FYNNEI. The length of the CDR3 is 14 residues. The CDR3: CASSYSTGVGEQYF. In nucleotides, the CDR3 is TGTGCCAGCAGCTATTCCACAGGGGTGGGCGAGCAGTACTTC.

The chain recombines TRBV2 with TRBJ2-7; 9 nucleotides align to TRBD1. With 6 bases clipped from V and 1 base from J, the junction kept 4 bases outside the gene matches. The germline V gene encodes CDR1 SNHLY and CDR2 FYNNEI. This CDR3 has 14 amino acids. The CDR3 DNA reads TGTGCCAGCAGCCCGGGACAGGGATCCTACGAGCAGTACTTC. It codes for CASSPGQGSYEQYF.

Here the CDR3 DNA reads TGTGCCAGCAGCTCCAGGACAGGGGGCGGCGAGCAGTACTTC. Translating gives CASSSRTGGGEQYF. The gene calls are TRBV7-2 and TRBJ2-7; the match to TRBD1 covers 11 bases. V lost 4 bases and J lost 6; bases outside the gene matches: 5. This CDR3 is 14 amino acids long. The germline CDR1 and CDR2 sequences are SGHTA and FQGNSA.

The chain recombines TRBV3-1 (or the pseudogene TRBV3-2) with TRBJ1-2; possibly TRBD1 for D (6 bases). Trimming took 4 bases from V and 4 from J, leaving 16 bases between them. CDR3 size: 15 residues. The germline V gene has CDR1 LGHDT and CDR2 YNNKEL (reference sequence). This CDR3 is CASSRTPRGPYGYTF. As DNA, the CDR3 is TGTGCCAGCAGCCGAACCCCCAGGGGCCCCTATGGCTACACCTTC.

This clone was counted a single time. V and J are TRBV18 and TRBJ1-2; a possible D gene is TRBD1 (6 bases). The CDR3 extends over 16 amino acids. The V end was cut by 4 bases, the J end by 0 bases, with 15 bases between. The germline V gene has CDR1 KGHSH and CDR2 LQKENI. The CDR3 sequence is CASSLNSWTANYGYTF. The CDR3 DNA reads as TGTGCCAGCTCACTAAACTCCTGGACAGCTAACTATGGCTACACCTTC.

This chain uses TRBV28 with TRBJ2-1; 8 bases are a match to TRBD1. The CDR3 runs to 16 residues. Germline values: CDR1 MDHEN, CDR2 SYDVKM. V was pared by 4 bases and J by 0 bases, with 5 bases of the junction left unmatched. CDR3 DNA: TGTGCCAGCAGTTCCCAAGACAGGGGCTCCTACAATGAGCAGTTCTTC. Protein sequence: CASSSQDRGSYNEQFF.

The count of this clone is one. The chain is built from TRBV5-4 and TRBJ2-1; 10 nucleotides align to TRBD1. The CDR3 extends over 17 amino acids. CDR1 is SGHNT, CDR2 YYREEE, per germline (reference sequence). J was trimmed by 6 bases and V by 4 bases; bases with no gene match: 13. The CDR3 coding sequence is TGTGCCAGCAGCATCCGGGACAGGGGCCCGAAACTCAATGAGCAGTTCTTC. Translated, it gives CASSIRDRGPKLNEQFF.

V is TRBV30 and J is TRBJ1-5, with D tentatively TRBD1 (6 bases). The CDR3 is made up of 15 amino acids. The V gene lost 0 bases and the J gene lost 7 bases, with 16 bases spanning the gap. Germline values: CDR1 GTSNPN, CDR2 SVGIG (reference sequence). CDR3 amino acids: CAWSVQGGVGQPQHF. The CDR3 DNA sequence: TGTGCCTGGAGTGTACAGGGTGGGGTCGGACAGCCCCAGCATTTT.

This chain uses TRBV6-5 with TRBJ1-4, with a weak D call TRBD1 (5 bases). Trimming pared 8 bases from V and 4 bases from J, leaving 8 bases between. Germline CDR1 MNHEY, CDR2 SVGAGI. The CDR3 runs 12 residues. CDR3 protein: CASGGVNEKLFF. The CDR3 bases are TGTGCCAGCGGGGGGGTTAATGAAAAACTGTTTTTT.

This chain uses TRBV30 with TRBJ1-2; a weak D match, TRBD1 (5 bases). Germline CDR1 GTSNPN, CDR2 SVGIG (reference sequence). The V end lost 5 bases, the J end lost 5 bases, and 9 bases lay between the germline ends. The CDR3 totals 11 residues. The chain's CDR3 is CAWGTVYGYTF. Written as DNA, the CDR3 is TGTGCCTGGGGGACTGTTTATGGCTACACCTTC.

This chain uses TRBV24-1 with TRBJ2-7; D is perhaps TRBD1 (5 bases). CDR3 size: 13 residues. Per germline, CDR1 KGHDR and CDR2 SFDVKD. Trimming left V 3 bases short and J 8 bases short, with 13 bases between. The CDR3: CATSDKQVRKQYF. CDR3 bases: TGTGCCACCAGTGATAAACAGGTTCGTAAGCAGTACTTC.

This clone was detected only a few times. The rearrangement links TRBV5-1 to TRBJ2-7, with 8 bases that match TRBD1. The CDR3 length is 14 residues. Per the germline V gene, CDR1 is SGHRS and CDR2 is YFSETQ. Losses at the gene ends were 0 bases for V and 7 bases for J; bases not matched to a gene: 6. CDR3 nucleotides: TGCGCCAGCAGCTTGGAGACAGGGGAAAGGGAGCAGTACTTC. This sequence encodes CASSLETGEREQYF.